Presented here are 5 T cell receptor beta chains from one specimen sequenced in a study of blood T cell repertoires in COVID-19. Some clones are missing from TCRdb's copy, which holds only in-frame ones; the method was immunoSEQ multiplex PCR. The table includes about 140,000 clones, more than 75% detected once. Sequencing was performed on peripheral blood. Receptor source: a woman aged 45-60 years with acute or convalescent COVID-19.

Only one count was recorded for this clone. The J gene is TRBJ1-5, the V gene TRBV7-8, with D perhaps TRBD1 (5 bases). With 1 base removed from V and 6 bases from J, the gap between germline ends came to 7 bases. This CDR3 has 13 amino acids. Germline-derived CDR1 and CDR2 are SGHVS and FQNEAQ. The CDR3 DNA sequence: TGTGCCAGCAGCTTAGATCAGGGTCAGCCCCAGCATTTT. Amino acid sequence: CASSLDQGQPQHF. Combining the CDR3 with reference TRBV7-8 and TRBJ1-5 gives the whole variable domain GAGVSQSPRYKVAKRGQDVALRCDPISGHVSLFWYQQALGQGPEFLTYFQNEAQLDKSGLPSDRFFAERPEGSVSTLKIQRTQQEDSAVYLCASSLDQGQPQHFGDGTRLSIL.

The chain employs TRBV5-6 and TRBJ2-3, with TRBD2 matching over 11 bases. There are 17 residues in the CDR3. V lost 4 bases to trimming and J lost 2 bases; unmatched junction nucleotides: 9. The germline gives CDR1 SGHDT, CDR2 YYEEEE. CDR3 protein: CASSRLAGGRNTDTQYF. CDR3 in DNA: TGTGCCAGCAGCCGATTAGCGGGGGGGCGTAACACAGATACGCAGTATTTT.

The CDR3 sequence: CASSPHRGQTGTDTQYF. The DNA of the CDR3 is TGTGCCAGCAGCCCACACAGGGGGCAGACTGGAACAGATACGCAGTATTTT. The V call is TRBV9, the J call TRBJ2-3; TRBD1 aligns across 9 bases. Germline CDR1 SGDLS, CDR2 YYNGEE. The CDR3 has 17 residues. Germline trimming cut 4 bases from V and 3 bases from J; bases unmatched to any gene: 12. Full variable domain (remainder filled in from reference TRBV9 and TRBJ2-3): DSGVTQTPKHLITATGQRVTLRCSPRSGDLSVYWYQQSLDQGLQFLIQYYNGEERAKGNILERFSAQQFPDLHSELNLSSLELGDSALYFCASSPHRGQTGTDTQYFGPGTRLTVL.

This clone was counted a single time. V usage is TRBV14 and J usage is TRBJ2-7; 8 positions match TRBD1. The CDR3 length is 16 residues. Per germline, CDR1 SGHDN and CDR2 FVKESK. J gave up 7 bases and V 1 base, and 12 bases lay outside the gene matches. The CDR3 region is CASSQAWGTGPREQYF. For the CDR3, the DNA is TGTGCCAGCAGCCAAGCTTGGGGGACAGGCCCCAGGGAGCAGTACTTC.

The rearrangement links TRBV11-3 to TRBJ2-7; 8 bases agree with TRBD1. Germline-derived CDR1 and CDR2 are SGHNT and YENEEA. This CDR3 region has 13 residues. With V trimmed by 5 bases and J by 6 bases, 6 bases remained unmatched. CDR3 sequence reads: CASSRDRMSEQYF. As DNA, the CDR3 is TGTGCCAGCAGCCGGGACAGGATGAGCGAGCAGTACTTC.